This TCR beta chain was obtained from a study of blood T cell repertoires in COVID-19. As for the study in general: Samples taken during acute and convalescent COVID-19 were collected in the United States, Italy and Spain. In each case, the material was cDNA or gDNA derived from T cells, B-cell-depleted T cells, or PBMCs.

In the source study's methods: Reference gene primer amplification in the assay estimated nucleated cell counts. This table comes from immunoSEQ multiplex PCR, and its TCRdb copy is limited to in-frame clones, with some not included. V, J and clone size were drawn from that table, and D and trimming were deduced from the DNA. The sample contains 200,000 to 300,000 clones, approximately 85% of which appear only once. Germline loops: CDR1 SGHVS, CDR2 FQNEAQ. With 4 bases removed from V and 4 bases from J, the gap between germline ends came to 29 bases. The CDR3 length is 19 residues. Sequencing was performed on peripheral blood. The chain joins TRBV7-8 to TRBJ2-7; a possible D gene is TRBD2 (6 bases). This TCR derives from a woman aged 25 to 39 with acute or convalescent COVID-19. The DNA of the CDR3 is TGTGCCAGCAGCTCCCCGGACCTGCCGGGACTTAAGTACGGGTACGAGCAGTACTTC. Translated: CASSSPDLPGLKYGYEQYF.